This paragraph reports one TCR beta chain. Its antigen remains unidentified. The data belong to a study of siplizumab effects on memory and regulatory T cells. Notes on the study in general: Naive or memory phenotype assignment was not possible for roughly 75-97% of proliferating CD4+ or CD8+ clones. Poor capture below about 10^-5 frequency left most alloreactive clones unmapped to unstimulated subsets.

CDR3 length equals 18 residues. V was shortened by 0 bases and J by 1 base, with 17 bases between the two germline ends. CDR1 and CDR2 from the germline V gene are LNHNV and YYDKDF (reference sequence). Per-sample assaying covered 85,000 to 100,000 TCR templates. Repertoires were generated with immunoSEQ multiplex PCR, while TCRdb's copy carries only in-frame clones and drops some. The data contain tens of thousands of clones, roughly 80% of them singletons. The sequence was obtained from a human donor in good health. The rearrangement links TRBV15 to TRBJ2-3; either TRBD1 or TRBD2 may fit D (6 bases each). Sequenced: memory CD4+ T cells sorted from blood. In nucleotides, the CDR3 is TGTGCCACCAGCAGAGATAAGCCGGGGGCGGGACGCACAGATACGCAGTATTTT. Protein: CATSRDKPGAGRTDTQYF.